One and the same sample provided the 8 T cell receptor beta chains below, sequenced in a study of T cells in Graves' hyperthyroidism and ophthalmopathy. There were TCR beta CDR3 regions amplified from RNA transcripts. Primed by the HTBI set, a first-round RT-PCR was run on the TCR CDR3. MiXCR, run by TCRdb on the multiplex PCR reads, gives a single entry per CDR3 protein. The sample consists of about 690,000 distinct CDR3 sequences, roughly 17% of them appearing once. Sequences were obtained from blood. The receptor source for this set is a middle-aged man with Graves' hyperthyroidism.

Regarding this clonotype: This may stem from a read error, because a much larger clone lies one nucleotide away. The chain couples TRBV10-3 to TRBJ2-2; 7 bases match TRBD2. The germline gives CDR1 ENHRY, CDR2 SYGVKD. The CDR3 is made up of 14 amino acids. The CDR3 sequence: CAISSGGGPGKLFF. CDR3 in DNA: TGTGCCATCAGTTCCGGGGGAGGGCCCGGGAAGCTGTTTTTT.

This clonotype has a count of ten or more. The chain recombines TRBV18 with TRBJ2-5; TRBD1 is a possible D gene (6 bases). Trimming took 1 base from V and 3 from J, leaving 12 bases between them. The CDR3 extends over 15 amino acids. Germline V gene data show CDR1 as KGHSH and CDR2 as LQKENI. CDR3 region: CASSPRVGTKETQYF. As DNA, the CDR3 is TGTGCCAGCTCACCACGGGTCGGGACAAAAGAGACCCAGTACTTC.

This clonotype was observed many times. V usage is TRBV10-3 and J usage is TRBJ2-7; 9 positions match TRBD2. This CDR3 has 14 residues. Germline CDR1 reads ENHRY; CDR2 reads SYGVKD. J was trimmed by 4 bases and V by 2 bases; bases with no gene match: 3. The CDR3 reads CAISEGGREYEQYF. In DNA form, the CDR3 reads TGTGCCATCAGTGAGGGCGGGAGGGAATACGAGCAGTACTTC.

This clonotype was observed a handful of times. The chain couples TRBV3-1 to TRBJ2-5; D remains ambiguous. This CDR3 has 13 amino acids. Germline V CDR1 and CDR2: LGHDT, YNNKEL (reference sequence). V gave up 7 bases and J gave up 0 bases, with 9 bases separating them. The CDR3 nucleotides read TGTGCCAGCACCCTTTATCACCAAGAGACCCAGTACTTC. Encoded protein: CASTLYHQETQYF.

The table lists this clonotype with many counts. The chain uses TRBV5-1 and TRBJ2-7; TRBD2 agrees at 9 bases. Germline-derived CDR1 and CDR2 are SGHRS and YFSETQ. Losses at the gene ends were 4 bases for V and 1 base for J; bases not matched to a gene: 6. This CDR3 spans 15 amino acids. The CDR3 loop is CASSETSGISYEQYF. As DNA, the CDR3 is TGCGCCAGCAGCGAGACTAGCGGCATATCCTACGAGCAGTACTTC.

In its sample, this clonotype was seen many times. V usage is TRBV27 and J usage is TRBJ2-1; TRBD2 matches 7 bases. The V segment lost 4 bases and the J segment 2 bases; nucleotides outside the gene matches: 8. The CDR3 loop spans 16 amino acids. Germline lookup yields CDR1 MNHEY and CDR2 SMNVEV (reference sequence). The CDR3 nucleotides read TGTGCCAGCAGTTCCCATCAGCGGGGTCCCTACAATGAGCAGTTCTTC. Its translation: CASSSHQRGPYNEQFF.

J is TRBJ2-7 and V is TRBV7-8; D call uncertain. The V end lost 1 base, the J end lost 2 bases, and 12 bases lay between the germline ends. The CDR3 extends over 15 amino acids. Germline CDR1 SGHVS, CDR2 FQNEAQ. This chain's CDR3 is CASSLVGSGTYEQYF. The CDR3 region has the DNA TGTGCCAGCAGCTTAGTTGGTTCAGGTACCTACGAGCAGTACTTC.

Note on this clonotype: A read error is possible here, since a much larger clone lies one base away. The chain carries TRBV7-2 and TRBJ1-6; no firm D call. The CDR3 contains 16 residues. V was trimmed by 0 bases and J by 12 bases, leaving 18 bases between them. Germline V CDR1 and CDR2: SGHTA, FQGNSA. CDR3 sequence: CASSLAPGPVDGPLHF. The DNA for the CDR3 is TGTGCCAGCAGCTTAGCGCCAGGCCCCGTGGATGGACCCCTCCACTTT.